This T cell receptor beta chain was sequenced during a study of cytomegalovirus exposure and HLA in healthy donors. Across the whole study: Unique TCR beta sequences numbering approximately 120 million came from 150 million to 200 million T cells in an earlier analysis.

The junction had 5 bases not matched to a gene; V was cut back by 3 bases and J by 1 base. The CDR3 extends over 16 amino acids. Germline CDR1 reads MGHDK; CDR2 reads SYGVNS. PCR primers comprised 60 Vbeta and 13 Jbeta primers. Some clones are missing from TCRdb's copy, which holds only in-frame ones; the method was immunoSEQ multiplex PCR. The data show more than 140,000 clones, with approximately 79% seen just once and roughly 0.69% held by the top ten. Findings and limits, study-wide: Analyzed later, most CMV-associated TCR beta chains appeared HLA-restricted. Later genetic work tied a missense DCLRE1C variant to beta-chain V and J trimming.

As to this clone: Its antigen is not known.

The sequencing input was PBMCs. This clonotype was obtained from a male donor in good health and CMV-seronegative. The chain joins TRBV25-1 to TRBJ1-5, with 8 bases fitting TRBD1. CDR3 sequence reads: CASSDGDRGSNQPQHF. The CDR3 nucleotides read TGTGCCAGCAGTGATGGCGACAGGGGAAGCAATCAGCCCCAGCATTTT.